The clone carrying this T cell receptor (beta chain) came up many times. The junction departs from germline at one end; a sequencing error may be responsible. The CDR3 end is not reached by the read, which stops 3 residues before it; the germline J gene fills it in. This CDR3 is built from 17 residues. The V gene's germline CDR1 is LGHNA and CDR2 YNFKEQ. This sample is drawn from a study of T cell clonality in common variable immunodeficiency. The data were produced by immunoSEQ multiplex PCR, yet TCRdb's version contains in-frame clones alone and is incomplete. The data show about 34,000 clones, with none appearing a single time.

Sequencing was performed on peripheral blood mononuclear cells. The chain combines TRBV4-2 with TRBJ1-2; 9 nucleotides line up with TRBD1. This sequence was found in a person between 18 and 69 years old in good health. CDR3 protein: CASSKEGGDRETYGYTF. The DNA read from the CDR3 is TGCGCCAGCAGCAAGGAGGGGGGGGACAGGGAAACCTATGGC.